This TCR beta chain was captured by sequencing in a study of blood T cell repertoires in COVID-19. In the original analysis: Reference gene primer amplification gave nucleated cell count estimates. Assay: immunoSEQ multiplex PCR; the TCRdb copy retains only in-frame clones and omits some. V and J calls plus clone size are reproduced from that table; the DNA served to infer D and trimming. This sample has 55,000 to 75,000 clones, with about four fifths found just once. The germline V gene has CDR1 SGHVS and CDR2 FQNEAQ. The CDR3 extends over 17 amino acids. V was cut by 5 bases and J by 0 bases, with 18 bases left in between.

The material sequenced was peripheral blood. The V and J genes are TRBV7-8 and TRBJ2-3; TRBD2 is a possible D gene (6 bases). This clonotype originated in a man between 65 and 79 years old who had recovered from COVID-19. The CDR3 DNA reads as TGTGCCAGCAGCCTAGTCGGGGGTATGGTTAGCACAGATACGCAGTATTTT. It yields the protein CASSLVGGMVSTDTQYF.